The sequence of this T cell receptor (beta chain) was determined in a study of blood T cell repertoires in COVID-19. The CDR3 is 14 residues long. J was trimmed by 3 bases and V by 8 bases; bases with no gene match: 6. The V gene's germline CDR1 is MDHEN and CDR2 SYDVKM. Method: immunoSEQ multiplex PCR; TCRdb's copy keeps in-frame clones and lacks some. In the table there are about 100,000 clones, 70% to 90% of which are singletons. The material sequenced was peripheral blood. The genes are TRBV28 and TRBJ1-4, with 7 bases identical to TRBD1. The TCR comes from a human donor in a cohort sampled during active COVID-19. As DNA, the CDR3 is TGTGCCAGCGGAGAGGGGGCAGCTAATGAAAAACTGTTTTTT. Amino acid sequence: CASGEGAANEKLFF.